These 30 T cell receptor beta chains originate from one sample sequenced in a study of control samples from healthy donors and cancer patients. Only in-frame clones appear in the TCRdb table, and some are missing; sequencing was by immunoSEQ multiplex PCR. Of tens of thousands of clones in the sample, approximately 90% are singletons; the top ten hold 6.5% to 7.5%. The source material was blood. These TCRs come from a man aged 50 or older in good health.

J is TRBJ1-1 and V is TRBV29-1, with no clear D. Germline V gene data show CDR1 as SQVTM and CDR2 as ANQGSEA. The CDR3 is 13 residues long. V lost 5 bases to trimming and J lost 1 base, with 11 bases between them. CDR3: CSVTPYANTEAFF. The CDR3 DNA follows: TGCAGCGTTACCCCTTATGCGAACACTGAAGCTTTCTTT.

DNA of the CDR3: TGCGCCAGCAGCTTCGGGCGGGGGCGCACAGATACGCAGTATTTT. Protein: CASSFGRGRTDTQYF. J is TRBJ2-3 and V is TRBV5-1; weak D call: TRBD2 (7 bases). CDR1 is SGHRS and CDR2 is YFSETQ in the germline V gene. This CDR3 has 15 residues. Trimming pared 2 bases from V and 1 base from J, leaving 11 bases between.

CDR3 residues: CASSEGSSNQPQHF. CDR3 nucleotides: TGTGCCAGCAGTGAGGGCAGTAGCAATCAGCCCCAGCATTTT. The rearrangement uses TRBV2 and TRBJ1-5; no definite D call. The CDR3 has 14 amino acids. Deletions cut 3 bases from V and 0 bases from J, with 6 bases between. Germline V gene lookup returns CDR1 SNHLY and CDR2 FYNNEI.

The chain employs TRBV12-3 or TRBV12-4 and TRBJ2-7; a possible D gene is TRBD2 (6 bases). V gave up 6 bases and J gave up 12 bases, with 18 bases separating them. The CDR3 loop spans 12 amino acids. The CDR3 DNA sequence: TGTGCCAGCAGCTCTTCGGGACTCTTCTGGTACTTC. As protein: CASSSSGLFWYF.

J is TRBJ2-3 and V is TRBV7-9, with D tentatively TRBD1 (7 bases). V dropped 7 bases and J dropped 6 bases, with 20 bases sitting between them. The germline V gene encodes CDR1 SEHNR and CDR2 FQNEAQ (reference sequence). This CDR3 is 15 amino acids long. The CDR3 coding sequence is TGTGCCAGCACCCAAACAGAGGGGGCGGGGGATACGCAGTATTTT. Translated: CASTQTEGAGDTQYF.

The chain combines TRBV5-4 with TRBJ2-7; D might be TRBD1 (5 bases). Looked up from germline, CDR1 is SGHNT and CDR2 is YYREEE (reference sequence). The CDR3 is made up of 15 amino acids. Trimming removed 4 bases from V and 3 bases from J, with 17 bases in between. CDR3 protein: CASSNPGRAYYEQYF. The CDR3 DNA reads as TGTGCCAGCAGCAATCCGGGCAGGGCGTACTACGAGCAGTACTTC.

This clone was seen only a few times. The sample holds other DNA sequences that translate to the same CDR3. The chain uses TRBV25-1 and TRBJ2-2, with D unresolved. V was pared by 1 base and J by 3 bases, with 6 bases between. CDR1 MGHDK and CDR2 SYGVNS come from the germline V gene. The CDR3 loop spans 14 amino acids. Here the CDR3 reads CASSEFLDTGELFF. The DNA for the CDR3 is TGTGCCAGCAGTGAATTCCTGGACACCGGGGAGCTGTTTTTT.

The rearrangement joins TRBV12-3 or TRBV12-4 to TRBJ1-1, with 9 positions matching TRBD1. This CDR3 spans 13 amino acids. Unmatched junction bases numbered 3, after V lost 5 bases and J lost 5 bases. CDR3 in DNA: TGTGCCAGCAGTCGGGACAGGGCTACTGAAGCTTTCTTT. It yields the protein CASSRDRATEAFF.

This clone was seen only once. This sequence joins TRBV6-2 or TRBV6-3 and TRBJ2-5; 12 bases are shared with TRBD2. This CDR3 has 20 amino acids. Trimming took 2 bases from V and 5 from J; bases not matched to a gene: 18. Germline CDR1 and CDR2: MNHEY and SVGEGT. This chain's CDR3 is CASSYLTTSGGTKAWETQYF. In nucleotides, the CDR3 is TGTGCCAGCAGTTACCTCACGACTAGCGGGGGAACAAAGGCGTGGGAGACCCAGTACTTC.

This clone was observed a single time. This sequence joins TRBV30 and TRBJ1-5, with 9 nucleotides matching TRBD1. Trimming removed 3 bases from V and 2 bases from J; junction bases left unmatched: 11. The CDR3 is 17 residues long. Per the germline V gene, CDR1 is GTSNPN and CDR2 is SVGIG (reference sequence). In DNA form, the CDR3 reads TGTGCCTGGAGCGGGGGACAGGGTCTCGGGGGCAATCAGCCCCAGCATTTT. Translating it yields CAWSGGQGLGGNQPQHF.

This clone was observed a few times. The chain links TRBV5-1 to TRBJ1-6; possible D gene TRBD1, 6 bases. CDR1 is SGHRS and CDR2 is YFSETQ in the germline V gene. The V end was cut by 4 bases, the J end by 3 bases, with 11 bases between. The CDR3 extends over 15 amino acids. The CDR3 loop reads CASSIEGGYNSPLHF. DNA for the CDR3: TGCGCCAGCAGCATAGAGGGGGGCTATAATTCACCCCTCCACTTT.

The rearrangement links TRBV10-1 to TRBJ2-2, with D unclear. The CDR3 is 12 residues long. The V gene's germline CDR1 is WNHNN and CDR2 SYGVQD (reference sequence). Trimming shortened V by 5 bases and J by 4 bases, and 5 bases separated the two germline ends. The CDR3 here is CASSLLTGELFF. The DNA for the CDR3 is TGCGCCAGCAGTCTACTCACCGGGGAGCTGTTTTTT.

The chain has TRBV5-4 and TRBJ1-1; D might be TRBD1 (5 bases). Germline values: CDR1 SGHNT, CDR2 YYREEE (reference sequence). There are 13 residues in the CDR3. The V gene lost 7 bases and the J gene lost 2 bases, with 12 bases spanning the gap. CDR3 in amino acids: CASQSGTNTEAFF. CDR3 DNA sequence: TGTGCCAGCCAATCGGGGACTAACACTGAAGCTTTCTTT.

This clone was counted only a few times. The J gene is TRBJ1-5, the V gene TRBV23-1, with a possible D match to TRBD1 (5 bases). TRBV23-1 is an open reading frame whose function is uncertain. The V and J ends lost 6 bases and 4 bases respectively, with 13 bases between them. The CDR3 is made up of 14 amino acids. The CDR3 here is CASRQPQGNQPQHF. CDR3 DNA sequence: TGCGCCAGCAGACAGCCTCAGGGTAATCAGCCCCAGCATTTT.

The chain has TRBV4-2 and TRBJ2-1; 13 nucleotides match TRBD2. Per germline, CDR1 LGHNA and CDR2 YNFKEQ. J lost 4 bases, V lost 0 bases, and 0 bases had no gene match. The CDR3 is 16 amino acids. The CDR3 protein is CASSQELAGGYNEQFF. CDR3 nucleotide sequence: TGTGCCAGCAGCCAAGAACTAGCGGGGGGGTACAATGAGCAGTTCTTC.

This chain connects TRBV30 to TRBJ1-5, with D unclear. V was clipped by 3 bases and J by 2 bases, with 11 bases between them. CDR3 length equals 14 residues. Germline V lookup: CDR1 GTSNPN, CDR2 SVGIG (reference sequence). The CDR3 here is CAWSSDWRNQPQHF. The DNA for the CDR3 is TGTGCCTGGAGCTCCGACTGGCGCAATCAGCCCCAGCATTTT.

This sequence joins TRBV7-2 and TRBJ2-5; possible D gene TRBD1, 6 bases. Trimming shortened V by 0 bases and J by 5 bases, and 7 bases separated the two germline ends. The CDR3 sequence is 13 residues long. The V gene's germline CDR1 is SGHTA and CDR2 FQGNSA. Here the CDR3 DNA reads TGTGCCAGCAGCTTAGCGGGGGCGGAGACCCAGTACTTC. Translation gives CASSLAGAETQYF.

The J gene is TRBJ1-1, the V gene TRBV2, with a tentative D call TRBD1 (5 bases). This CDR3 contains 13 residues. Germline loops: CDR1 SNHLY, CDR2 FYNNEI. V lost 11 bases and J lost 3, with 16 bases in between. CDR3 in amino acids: CASQGFRDTEAFF. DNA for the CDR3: TGTGCCTCTCAGGGTTTTAGGGACACTGAAGCTTTCTTT.

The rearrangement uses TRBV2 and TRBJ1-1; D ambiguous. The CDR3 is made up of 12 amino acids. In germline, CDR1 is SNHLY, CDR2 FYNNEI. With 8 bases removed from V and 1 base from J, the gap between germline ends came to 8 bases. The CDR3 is CASVMENTEAFF. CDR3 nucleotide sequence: TGTGCCAGCGTAATGGAGAACACTGAAGCTTTCTTT.

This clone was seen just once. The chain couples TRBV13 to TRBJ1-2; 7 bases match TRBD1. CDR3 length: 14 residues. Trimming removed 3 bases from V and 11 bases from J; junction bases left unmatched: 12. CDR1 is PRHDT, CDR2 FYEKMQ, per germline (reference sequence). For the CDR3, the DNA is TGTGCCAGCAGCTTCGCCGGGACAGCGTTTAGATACACCTTC. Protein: CASSFAGTAFRYTF.

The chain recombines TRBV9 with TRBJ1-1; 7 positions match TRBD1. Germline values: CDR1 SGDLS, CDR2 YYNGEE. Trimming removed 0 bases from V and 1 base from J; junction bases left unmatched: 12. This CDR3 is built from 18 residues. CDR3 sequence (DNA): TGTGCCAGCAGCGTAGAGGGGGCTGCGGCGGGGAGGAACACTGAAGCTTTCTTT. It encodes CASSVEGAAAGRNTEAFF. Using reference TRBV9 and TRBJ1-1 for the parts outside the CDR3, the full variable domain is DSGVTQTPKHLITATGQRVTLRCSPRSGDLSVYWYQQSLDQGLQFLIQYYNGEERAKGNILERFSAQQFPDLHSELNLSSLELGDSALYFCASSVEGAAAGRNTEAFFGQGTRLTVV.

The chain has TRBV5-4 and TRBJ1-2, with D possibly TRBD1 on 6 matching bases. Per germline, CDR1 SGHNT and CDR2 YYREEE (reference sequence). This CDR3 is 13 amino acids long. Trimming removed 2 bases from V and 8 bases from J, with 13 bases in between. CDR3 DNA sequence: TGTGCCAGCAGCTTTAACAGGGCTGGGGGCTACACCTTC. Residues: CASSFNRAGGYTF.

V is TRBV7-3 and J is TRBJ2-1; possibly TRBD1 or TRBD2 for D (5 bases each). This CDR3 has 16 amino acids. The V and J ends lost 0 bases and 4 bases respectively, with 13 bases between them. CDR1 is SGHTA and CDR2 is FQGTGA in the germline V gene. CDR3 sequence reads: CASSLTDGTFYNEQFF. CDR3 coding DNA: TGTGCCAGCAGCTTAACGGACGGGACGTTTTACAATGAGCAGTTCTTC. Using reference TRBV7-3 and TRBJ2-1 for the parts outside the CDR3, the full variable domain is GAGVSQTPSNKVTEKGKYVELRCDPISGHTALYWYRQSLGQGPEFLIYFQGTGAADDSGLPNDRFFAVRPEGSVSTLKIQRTERGDSAVYLCASSLTDGTFYNEQFFGPGTRLTVL.

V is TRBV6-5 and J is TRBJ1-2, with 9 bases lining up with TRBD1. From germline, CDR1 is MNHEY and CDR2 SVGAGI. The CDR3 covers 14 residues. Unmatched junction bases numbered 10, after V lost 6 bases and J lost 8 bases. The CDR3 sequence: CASRESGTGLGYTF. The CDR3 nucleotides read TGTGCCAGCAGAGAGTCCGGGACAGGGCTCGGCTACACCTTC.

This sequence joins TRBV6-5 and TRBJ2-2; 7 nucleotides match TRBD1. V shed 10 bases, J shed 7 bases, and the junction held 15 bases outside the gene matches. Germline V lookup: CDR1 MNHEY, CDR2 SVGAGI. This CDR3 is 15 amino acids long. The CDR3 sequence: CATDPTGILGGELFF. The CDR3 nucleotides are TGTGCCACCGATCCGACAGGGATACTTGGCGGGGAGCTGTTTTTT.

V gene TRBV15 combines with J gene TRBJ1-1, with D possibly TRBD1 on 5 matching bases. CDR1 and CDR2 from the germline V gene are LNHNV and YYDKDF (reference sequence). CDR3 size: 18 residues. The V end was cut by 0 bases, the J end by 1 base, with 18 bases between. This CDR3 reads CATSRDVGLLLGNTEAFF. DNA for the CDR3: TGTGCCACCAGCAGAGATGTGGGACTCCTACTCGGGAACACTGAAGCTTTCTTT. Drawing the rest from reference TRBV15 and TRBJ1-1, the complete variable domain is DAMVIQNPRYQVTQFGKPVTLSCSQTLNHNVMYWYQQKSSQAPKLLFHYYDKDFNNEADTPDNFQSRRPNTSFCFLDIRSPGLGDTAMYLCATSRDVGLLLGNTEAFFGQGTRLTVV.

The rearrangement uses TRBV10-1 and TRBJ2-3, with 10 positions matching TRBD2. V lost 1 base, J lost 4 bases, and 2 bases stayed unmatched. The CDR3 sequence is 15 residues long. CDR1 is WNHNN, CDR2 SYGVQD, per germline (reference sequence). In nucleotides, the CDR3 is TGCGCCAGCAGTGAGTTAGCGGGAGGCGCAGATACGCAGTATTTT. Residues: CASSELAGGADTQYF.

The DNA of the CDR3 is TGTGCCAGCAGCTTCGACAGGGGAGGAGAAAAACTGTTTTTT. Translating it yields CASSFDRGGEKLFF. The rearrangement links TRBV2 to TRBJ1-4, with 8 bases matching TRBD1. Germline V CDR1 and CDR2: SNHLY, FYNNEI. This CDR3 has 14 amino acids. The V gene end was trimmed by 6 bases and the J gene end by 8 bases; junction bases not matched to a gene: 8. The whole variable domain, filled in from reference TRBV2 and TRBJ1-4, reads EPEVTQTPSHQVTQMGQEVILRCVPISNHLYFYWYRQILGQKVEFLVSFYNNEISEKSEIFDDQFSVERPDGSNFTLKIRSTKLEDSAMYFCASSFDRGGEKLFFGSGTQLSVL.

This chain's CDR3 is CASSTSDGTDTQYF. Here the CDR3 DNA reads TGTGCCAGTAGTACCTCCGACGGCACAGATACGCAGTATTTT. V usage is TRBV19 and J usage is TRBJ2-3; D remains unclear. V lost 4 bases to trimming and J lost 1 base, with 9 bases between them. Germline CDR1 LNHDA, CDR2 SQIVND (reference sequence). The CDR3 is 14 amino acids.

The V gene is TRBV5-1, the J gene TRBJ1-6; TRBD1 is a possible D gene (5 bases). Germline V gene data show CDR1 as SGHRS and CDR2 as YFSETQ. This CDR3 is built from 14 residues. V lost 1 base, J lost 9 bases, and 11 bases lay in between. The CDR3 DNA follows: TGCGCCAGCAGCTTGTGGGCAGGGACTTCACCCCTCCACTTT. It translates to CASSLWAGTSPLHF. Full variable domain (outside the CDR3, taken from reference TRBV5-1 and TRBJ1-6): KAGVTQTPRYLIKTRGQQVTLSCSPISGHRSVSWYQQTPGQGLQFLFEYFSETQRNKGNFPGRFSGRQFSNSRSEMNVSTLELGDSALYLCASSLWAGTSPLHFGNGTRLTVT.